Below, 3 T cell receptor beta chains from the same sample are listed, as sequenced in a study of blood T cells in healthy people across ages. A second roughly 6 to 12 cycle PCR used barcoded and J-beta primers. TCRdb reprocessed the 5' RACE reads with MiXCR, giving one entry per CDR3 protein. Of fewer than 950,000 distinct CDR3 sequences listed, about 37% were seen once; the top ten hold over 10%. The sample consisted of blood. Receptors were obtained from a man in his late teens or twenties in good health.

The genes are TRBV5-1 and TRBJ2-4; either TRBD1 or TRBD2 may supply D (5 bases each). The germline V and J ends were trimmed by 4 bases and 13 bases, with 21 bases remaining between them. This CDR3 region has 14 residues. CDR1 and CDR2 from the germline V gene are SGHRS and YFSETQ. In nucleotides, the CDR3 is TGCGCCAGCAGCGCCGGGACCAACAGGATTGAGCAGTACTTC. This sequence encodes CASSAGTNRIEQYF.

The chain carries TRBV20-1 and TRBJ1-2; a possible D gene is TRBD1 (5 bases). This CDR3 has 14 residues. V lost 3 bases to trimming and J lost 8 bases, with 19 bases between them. Looked up from germline, CDR1 is DFQATT and CDR2 is SNEGSKA (reference sequence). The CDR3 DNA follows: TGCAGTGCTAGTTCAAGGGGCGCAGGTTTGGGCTACACCTTC. This gives the protein CSASSRGAGLGYTF.

This clonotype was counted only a few times. The chain links TRBV4-1 to TRBJ1-1; the match to TRBD1 covers 8 bases. After removal of 0 bases from V and 9 bases from J, the junction contained 6 bases not matched to a gene. The germline gives CDR1 MGHRA, CDR2 YSYEKL. The CDR3 consists of 14 residues. CDR3 nucleotides: TGCGCCAGCAGCCAAGAATGGGGGACAGGAAAAGCTTTCTTT. This gives the protein CASSQEWGTGKAFF.